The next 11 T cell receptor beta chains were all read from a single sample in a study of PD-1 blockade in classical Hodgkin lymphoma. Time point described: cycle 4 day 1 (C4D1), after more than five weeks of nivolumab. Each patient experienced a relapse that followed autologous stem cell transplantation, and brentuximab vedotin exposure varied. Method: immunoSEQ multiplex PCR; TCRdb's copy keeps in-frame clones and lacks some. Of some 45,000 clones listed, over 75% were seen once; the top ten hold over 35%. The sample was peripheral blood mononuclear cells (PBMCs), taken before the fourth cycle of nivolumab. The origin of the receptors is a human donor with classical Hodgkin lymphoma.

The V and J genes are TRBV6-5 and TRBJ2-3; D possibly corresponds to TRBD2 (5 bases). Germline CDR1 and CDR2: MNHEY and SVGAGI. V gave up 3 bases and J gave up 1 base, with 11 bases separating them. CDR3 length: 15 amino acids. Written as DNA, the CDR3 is TGTGCCAGCAGTTATTTTAGCGCCGGCACAGATACGCAGTATTTT. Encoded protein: CASSYFSAGTDTQYF.

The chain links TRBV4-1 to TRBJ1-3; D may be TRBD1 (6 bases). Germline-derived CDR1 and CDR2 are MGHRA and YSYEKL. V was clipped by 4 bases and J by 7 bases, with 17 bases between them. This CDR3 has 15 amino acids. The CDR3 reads CASSPSGDQINTIYF. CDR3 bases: TGCGCCAGCAGCCCCTCAGGGGACCAAATTAACACCATATATTTT.

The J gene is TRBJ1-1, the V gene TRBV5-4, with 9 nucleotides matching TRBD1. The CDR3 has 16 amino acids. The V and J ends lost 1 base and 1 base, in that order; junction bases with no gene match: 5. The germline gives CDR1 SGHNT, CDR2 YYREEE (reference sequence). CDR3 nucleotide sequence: TGTGCCAGCAGCTTGTTCCCGGGACAGGGGAACACTGAAGCTTTCTTT. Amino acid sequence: CASSLFPGQGNTEAFF.

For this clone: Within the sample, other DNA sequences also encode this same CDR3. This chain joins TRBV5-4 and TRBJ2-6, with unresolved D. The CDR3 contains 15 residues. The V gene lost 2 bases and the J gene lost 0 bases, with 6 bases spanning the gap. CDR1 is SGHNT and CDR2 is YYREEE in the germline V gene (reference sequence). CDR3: CASSLGNSGANVLTF. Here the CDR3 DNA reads TGTGCCAGCAGCTTAGGGAACTCTGGGGCCAACGTCCTGACTTTC.

This CDR3 reads CASSLRTESGANVLTF. The CDR3 coding sequence is TGTGCCAGCAGCTTACGAACAGAATCTGGGGCCAACGTCCTGACTTTC. The chain couples TRBV7-3 to TRBJ2-6; no firm D call. The germline V gene has CDR1 SGHTA and CDR2 FQGTGA. This CDR3 comprises 16 residues. The V end lost 2 bases, the J end lost 1 base, and 9 bases lay between the germline ends.

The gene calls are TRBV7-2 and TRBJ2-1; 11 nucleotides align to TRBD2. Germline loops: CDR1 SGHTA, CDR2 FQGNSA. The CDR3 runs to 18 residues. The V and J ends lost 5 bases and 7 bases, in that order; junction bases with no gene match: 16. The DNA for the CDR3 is TGTGCCAGCAGCCCCGGTGGTAGCGGGGGGGGGAGGGTGAATGAGCAGTTCTTC. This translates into CASSPGGSGGGRVNEQFF. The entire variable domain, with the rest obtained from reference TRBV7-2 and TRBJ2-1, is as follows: GAGVSQSPSNKVTEKGKDVELRCDPISGHTALYWYRQSLGQGLEFLIYFQGNSAPDKSGLPSDRFSAERTGGSVSTLTIQRTQQEDSAVYLCASSPGGSGGGRVNEQFFGPGTRLTVL.

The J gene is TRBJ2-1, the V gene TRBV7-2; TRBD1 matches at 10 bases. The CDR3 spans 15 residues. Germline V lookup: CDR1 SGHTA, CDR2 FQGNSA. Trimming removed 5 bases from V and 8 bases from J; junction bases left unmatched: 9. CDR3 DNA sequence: TGTGCCAGCAGCCCCGCGACAGGGGGCGGCTATGAGCAGTTCTTC. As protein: CASSPATGGGYEQFF.

The CDR3 DNA reads TGCGCCAGCAGATGGGGCTGTGGGGGACAGGAGACCTACGAGCAGTACTTC. It codes for CASRWGCGGQETYEQYF. V usage is TRBV4-3 and J usage is TRBJ2-7, with 8 bases fitting TRBD1. CDR3 length equals 17 residues. Trimming took 6 bases from V and 2 from J; bases not matched to a gene: 15. Germline lookup yields CDR1 LGHNA and CDR2 YSLEER.

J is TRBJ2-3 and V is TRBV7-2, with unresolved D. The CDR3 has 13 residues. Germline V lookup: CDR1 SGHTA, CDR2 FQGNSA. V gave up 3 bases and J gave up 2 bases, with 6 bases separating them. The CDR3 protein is CASSFPNTDTQYF. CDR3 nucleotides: TGTGCCAGCAGCTTCCCTAACACAGATACGCAGTATTTT.

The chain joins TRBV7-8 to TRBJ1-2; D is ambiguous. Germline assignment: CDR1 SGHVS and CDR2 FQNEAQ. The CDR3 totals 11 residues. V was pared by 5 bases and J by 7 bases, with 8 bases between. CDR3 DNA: TGTGCCAGCAGCGACTGGGGTGGCTACACCTTC. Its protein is CASSDWGGYTF.

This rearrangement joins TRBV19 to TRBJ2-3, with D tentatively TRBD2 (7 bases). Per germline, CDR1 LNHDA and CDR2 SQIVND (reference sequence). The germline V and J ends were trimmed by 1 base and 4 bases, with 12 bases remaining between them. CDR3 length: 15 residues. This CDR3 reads CASSIGGGEADTQYF. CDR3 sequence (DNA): TGTGCCAGTAGTATAGGGGGGGGCGAGGCAGATACGCAGTATTTT.